The 27 T cell receptor beta chains listed next were all sequenced from one sample in a study of graft-versus-host responses after intestinal transplantation. No antigen has been assigned to these receptors. The method was immunoSEQ multiplex PCR; TCRdb's version includes in-frame clones alone and lacks a portion of them. Of approximately 75,000 clones in the sample, 85% to 90% were seen once. The source material was unstimulated CD8+ T cells sorted from spleen or lymph node cells, sampled before transplant. The receptors come from a human donor who was the organ donor for an intestinal transplant.

This clone is termed medium-sized. The genes are TRBV5-5 and TRBJ1-2; perhaps TRBD1 as D (5 bases). Per germline, CDR1 SGHKS and CDR2 YYEKEE (reference sequence). The CDR3 is made up of 15 amino acids. With 3 bases removed from V and 6 bases from J, the gap between germline ends came to 18 bases. The CDR3 sequence: CASSSEKGNWDGYTF. The CDR3 nucleotides are TGTGCCAGCAGCTCGGAGAAGGGGAACTGGGATGGCTACACCTTC.

CDR3 region: CASSLSPEGAEQYV. CDR3 nucleotide sequence: TGTGCCAGCAGTTTATCGCCGGAGGGGGCCGAGCAGTACGTC. J is TRBJ2-7 and V is TRBV27; D might be TRBD1 (7 bases). Germline V gene lookup returns CDR1 MNHEY and CDR2 SMNVEV (reference sequence). V was pared by 0 bases and J by 6 bases, with 12 bases between. This CDR3 is 14 amino acids long.

V is TRBV10-3 and J is TRBJ2-2; 7 bases map to TRBD1. Germline V gene sequence: CDR1 ENHRY, CDR2 SYGVKD. This CDR3 contains 18 residues. Trimming removed 8 bases from V and 4 bases from J; junction bases left unmatched: 19. CDR3 in amino acids: CAIHPGQLPYGVTGELFF. CDR3 coding DNA: TGTGCCATCCACCCGGGACAGCTACCCTACGGGGTCACCGGGGAGCTGTTTTTT.

This clone is a singleton in its sample. This rearrangement joins TRBV2 to TRBJ2-2, with D tentatively TRBD2 (5 bases). The germline V gene has CDR1 SNHLY and CDR2 FYNNEI. The CDR3 spans 15 residues. Trimming took 4 bases from V and 6 from J, leaving 15 bases between them. The CDR3 bases are TGTGCCAGCAGTGTATTAAAGGGAGTGGCCGGGGAGCTGTTTTTT. Residues: CASSVLKGVAGELFF.

On this clone: This sample includes further DNA sequences coding for the same CDR3. The gene calls are TRBV5-6 and TRBJ2-7, with D perhaps matching TRBD2 (5 bases). Trimming cost V 0 bases and J 4 bases, with 11 bases left between them. The CDR3 sequence is 14 residues long. Germline V gene data show CDR1 as SGHDT and CDR2 as YYEEEE. CDR3 protein: CASSLGGGLYEQYV. CDR3 DNA: TGTGCCAGCAGCTTGGGTGGAGGTCTGTACGAGCAGTACGTC.

The chain joins TRBV5-6 to TRBJ2-1; D is uncertain. CDR1 is SGHDT and CDR2 is YYEEEE in the germline V gene. CDR3 length: 12 amino acids. V lost 4 bases and J 2 bases, leaving 4 bases between the germline ends. CDR3 DNA sequence: TGTGCCAGCAGCGCGGCCTACAATGAGCAGTTCTTC. Amino acids: CASSAAYNEQFF.

This chain connects TRBV13 to TRBJ1-2; TRBD1 agrees at 7 bases. The CDR3 totals 17 residues. CDR1 is PRHDT and CDR2 is FYEKMQ in the germline V gene (reference sequence). The V gene end was trimmed by 1 base and the J gene end by 2 bases; junction bases not matched to a gene: 10. The CDR3 loop is CASSLAGQPSPNYGYTF. The CDR3 nucleotides read TGTGCCAGCAGCTTAGCGGGACAGCCTTCCCCCAACTATGGCTACACCTTC.

The chain is built from TRBV6-5 and TRBJ1-3, with D perhaps matching TRBD1 (5 bases). V lost 7 bases, J lost 6 bases, and 16 bases lay in between. The V gene's germline CDR1 is MNHEY and CDR2 SVGAGI. There are 14 residues in the CDR3. The CDR3 reads CASNIPRVENTIYF. In nucleotides, the CDR3 is TGTGCCAGCAACATCCCCAGGGTGGAAAACACCATATATTTT.

V gene TRBV15 combines with J gene TRBJ1-6; D call uncertain. Trimming removed 0 bases at V and 7 bases at J, with 13 bases between. From germline, CDR1 is LNHNV and CDR2 YYDKDF (reference sequence). The CDR3 sequence is 16 residues long. DNA for the CDR3: TGTGCCACCAGCAGAGATTTCAACGCGTACAATTCACCCCTCCACTTT. Protein product: CATSRDFNAYNSPLHF.

The V gene is TRBV11-2, the J gene TRBJ1-2; D unresolved. This CDR3 has 16 amino acids. CDR1 and CDR2 from the germline V gene are SGHAT and FQNNGV. V lost 5 bases and J 1 base, leaving 17 bases between the germline ends. The DNA for the CDR3 is TGTGCCAGCAGCCTTGCAGGTGGACTCCTTAACTATGGCTACACCTTC. Encoded protein: CASSLAGGLLNYGYTF.

This clone was counted a single time. CDR3 coding DNA: TGTGCCAGCAGTGTTTTGGGACAGGGGTACGGGAACACTGAAGCTTTCTTT. Protein product: CASSVLGQGYGNTEAFF. V and J are TRBV25-1 and TRBJ1-1; 10 bases are shared with TRBD1. V was clipped by 4 bases and J by 1 base; unmatched bases: 9. Germline-derived CDR1 and CDR2 are MGHDK and SYGVNS. The CDR3 extends over 17 amino acids.

This chain uses TRBV25-1 with TRBJ2-5; D is ambiguous. The germline V gene encodes CDR1 MGHDK and CDR2 SYGVNS. Trimming took 1 base from V and 1 from J, leaving 13 bases between them. The CDR3 sequence is 16 residues long. CDR3 sequence: CASSEFSNALQETQYF. The CDR3 DNA is TGTGCCAGCAGTGAATTTAGTAACGCTCTCCAAGAGACCCAGTACTTC.

This clone was observed a handful of times. The V call is TRBV19, the J call TRBJ1-4, with a possible D match to TRBD1 (5 bases). CDR1 and CDR2 from the germline V gene are LNHDA and SQIVND (reference sequence). Trimming removed 5 bases at V and 3 bases at J, with 10 bases between. This CDR3 comprises 14 residues. The CDR3 loop is CASSYDSSNEKLFF. The CDR3 nucleotides read TGTGCCAGTAGTTATGACAGTTCTAATGAAAAACTGTTTTTT.

V is TRBV4-1 and J is TRBJ1-2, with D hard to call. Trimming removed 4 bases at V and 1 base at J, with 7 bases between. The CDR3 runs 13 residues. Per the germline V gene, CDR1 is MGHRA and CDR2 is YSYEKL. The CDR3 DNA sequence: TGCGCCAGCAGCCCCCAGGTTAACTATGGCTACACCTTC. It is translated as CASSPQVNYGYTF.

The rearrangement uses TRBV7-9 and TRBJ2-1, with 8 bases identical to TRBD2. The V and J ends lost 1 base and 8 bases, in that order; junction bases with no gene match: 13. The CDR3 length is 17 residues. Germline V lookup: CDR1 SEHNR, CDR2 FQNEAQ (reference sequence). The CDR3 DNA reads TGTGCCAGCAGCTTAGTGGAGGGGCCGGGAGGGTTGGATGAGCAGTTCTTC. It codes for CASSLVEGPGGLDEQFF.

The chain links TRBV6-6 to TRBJ2-4, with D perhaps matching TRBD2 (5 bases). V lost 2 bases and J lost 4, with 12 bases in between. In germline, CDR1 is MNHNY, CDR2 SVGAGI (reference sequence). CDR3 length: 15 amino acids. The CDR3 region is CASSYLRGQKNIQYF. CDR3 in DNA: TGTGCCAGCAGTTACCTTCGGGGTCAGAAAAACATTCAGTACTTC.

The table lists this clone with a count of one. The chain uses TRBV9 and TRBJ2-5, with D perhaps TRBD1 (6 bases). The CDR3 is 14 residues long. The V end lost 4 bases, the J end lost 1 base, and 11 bases lay between the germline ends. CDR1 is SGDLS and CDR2 is YYNGEE in the germline V gene. Here the CDR3 DNA reads TGTGCCAGCAGCCCAGGGGTTCCCCAAGAGACCCAGTACTTC. Amino acids: CASSPGVPQETQYF.

The rearrangement links TRBV28 to TRBJ1-2; TRBD1 agrees at 9 bases. The J segment lost 6 bases and the V segment lost 7 bases, leaving 9 bases of the junction unmatched. There are 14 residues in the CDR3. Germline CDR1 and CDR2: MDHEN and SYDVKM. CDR3 amino acids: CASTIQGALDGYTF. In nucleotides, the CDR3 is TGTGCCAGCACCATACAGGGGGCGCTGGATGGCTACACCTTC.

The rearrangement joins TRBV6-6 to TRBJ2-3; D is undetermined. From germline, CDR1 is MNHNY and CDR2 SVGAGI (reference sequence). The CDR3 is made up of 13 amino acids. Trimming cost V 0 bases and J 9 bases, with 10 bases left between them. The CDR3 nucleotides read TGTGCCAGCAGTTACTCCGCAGCAGCGACGCAGTATTTT. Protein: CASSYSAAATQYF.

The chain recombines TRBV19 with TRBJ2-1; 12 bases match TRBD2. The V segment lost 5 bases and the J segment 6 bases; nucleotides outside the gene matches: 2. The CDR3 totals 14 residues. Per the germline V gene, CDR1 is LNHDA and CDR2 is SQIVND (reference sequence). The CDR3 region has the DNA TGTGCCAGTAGTGCTAGCGGGGGGGCCAATGAGCAGTTCTTC. Translation: CASSASGGANEQFF. The full variable domain, with the rest looked up from reference TRBV19 and TRBJ2-1, is DGGITQSPKYLFRKEGQNVTLSCEQNLNHDAMYWYRQDPGQGLRLIYYSQIVNDFQKGDIAEGYSVSREKKESFPLTVTSAQKNPTAFYLCASSASGGANEQFFGPGTRLTVL.

The chain carries TRBV6-5 and TRBJ2-7, with TRBD2 matching 10 bases. This CDR3 is 15 amino acids long. The V gene end was trimmed by 5 bases and the J gene end by 3 bases; junction bases not matched to a gene: 7. Germline assignment: CDR1 MNHEY and CDR2 SVGAGI. This chain's CDR3 is CASSPASGGHYEQYV. The DNA for the CDR3 is TGTGCCAGCAGTCCTGCTAGCGGGGGACACTACGAGCAGTACGTC.

This chain connects TRBV11-3 to TRBJ1-2, with 12 bases that match TRBD1. The CDR3 is 19 residues long. CDR1 is SGHNT, CDR2 YENEEA, per germline. The V gene end was trimmed by 1 base and the J gene end by 6 bases; junction bases not matched to a gene: 15. The CDR3 DNA reads as TGTGCCAGCAGCTTAGGAAGTTATAACCACGGGACAGGGGGCCATGGCTACACCTTC. This codes for CASSLGSYNHGTGGHGYTF.

The chain couples TRBV10-3 to TRBJ2-1; D not resolved. Trimming removed 0 bases from V and 3 bases from J, with 15 bases in between. This CDR3 region has 17 residues. Germline V gene sequence: CDR1 ENHRY, CDR2 SYGVKD. The CDR3 spells CAISESTRLQRYNEQFF. For the CDR3, the DNA is TGTGCCATCAGTGAGTCGACTCGGCTACAACGCTACAATGAGCAGTTCTTC.

This clone was detected only once. The chain is built from TRBV6-5 and TRBJ1-2; the match to TRBD1 covers 10 bases. The junction had 5 bases not matched to a gene; V was cut back by 7 bases and J by 6 bases. CDR1 is MNHEY and CDR2 is SVGAGI in the germline V gene. CDR3 size: 13 residues. CDR3 coding DNA: TGTGCCAGCACCCAGGGACAGGGGAATGGCTACACCTTC. Its protein is CASTQGQGNGYTF.

The chain has TRBV6-4 and TRBJ1-5; D not certain. Trimming shortened V by 0 bases and J by 2 bases, and 5 bases separated the two germline ends. The germline V gene encodes CDR1 MRHNA and CDR2 SNTAGT. The length of the CDR3 is 14 residues. The DNA of the CDR3 is TGTGCCAGCAGTGACTCCCCGGGCAATCAGCCCCAGCATTTT. The encoded protein is CASSDSPGNQPQHF.

A single count supports this clone. The chain is built from TRBV2 and TRBJ2-5; 11 nucleotides agree with TRBD2. The V gene's germline CDR1 is SNHLY and CDR2 FYNNEI. V was clipped by 6 bases and J by 5 bases; unmatched bases: 5. This CDR3 has 14 residues. Here the CDR3 reads CASSVAGGRETQYF. The DNA for the CDR3 is TGTGCCAGCAGCGTAGCGGGGGGGCGGGAGACCCAGTACTTC. Together with reference TRBV2 and TRBJ2-5, the CDR3 gives the full variable domain: EPEVTQTPSHQVTQMGQEVILRCVPISNHLYFYWYRQILGQKVEFLVSFYNNEISEKSEIFDDQFSVERPDGSNFTLKIRSTKLEDSAMYFCASSVAGGRETQYFGPGTRLLVL.

This clone was detected only a few times. The chain uses TRBV10-2 and TRBJ2-7, with 9 bases matching TRBD1. After removal of 6 bases from V and 3 bases from J, the junction contained 6 bases not matched to a gene. Germline assignment: CDR1 WSHSY and CDR2 SAAADI. The CDR3 covers 14 residues. In DNA form, the CDR3 reads TGCGCCAGCAGGGGGACAGGGCGCTACTACGAGCAGTACGTC. Amino acids: CASRGTGRYYEQYV.